The 2 T cell receptor beta chains below were found in one sample sequenced in a study of blood T cell repertoires in COVID-19. The repertoire was sequenced with immunoSEQ multiplex PCR; TCRdb's copy has only in-frame clones and lacks some. The sample has about 180,000 clones; roughly 84% are singletons. Sequencing was carried out using peripheral blood. Every receptor here comes from a person between 70 and 80 years old with COVID-19, enrolled during active disease.

V usage is TRBV2 and J usage is TRBJ2-3, with 9 bases fitting TRBD2. The germline gives CDR1 SNHLY, CDR2 FYNNEI. The CDR3 runs to 17 residues. After removal of 6 bases from V and 4 bases from J, the junction contained 14 bases not matched to a gene. The CDR3 DNA reads as TGTGCCAGCAGGGGACGTCCGGCGCGGGAGGGCCCAGATACGCAGTATTTT. Translating gives CASRGRPAREGPDTQYF.

The rearrangement links TRBV20-1 to TRBJ1-2; 7 nucleotides agree with TRBD1. The germline V gene encodes CDR1 DFQATT and CDR2 SNEGSKA (reference sequence). This CDR3 contains 11 residues. The J segment lost 7 bases and the V segment lost 5 bases, leaving 4 bases of the junction unmatched. The CDR3 protein is CSAEQGSGYTF. For the CDR3, the DNA is TGCAGTGCTGAACAGGGGTCTGGCTACACCTTC.